The 29 T cell receptor beta chains presented below share a single source sample, sequenced in a study of blood T cell repertoires in COVID-19. Sequencing was performed with immunoSEQ multiplex PCR; in TCRdb, only in-frame clones are kept and a portion is missing. The sample records some 240,000 clones, roughly 87% being singletons. Sequencing used peripheral blood. The receptors come from a woman between 40 and 50 years old who had recovered from COVID-19.

This chain links TRBV4-1 with TRBJ1-5; D possibly corresponds to TRBD1 (6 bases). This CDR3 has 15 amino acids. The germline V and J ends were trimmed by 3 bases and 6 bases, with 15 bases remaining between them. Germline V gene data show CDR1 as MGHRA and CDR2 as YSYEKL. The CDR3 DNA sequence: TGCGCCAGCAGCCATACCCCTGGGGACATTCAGCCCCAGCATTTT. Protein product: CASSHTPGDIQPQHF.

The J gene is TRBJ2-7, the V gene TRBV3-1 (or the pseudogene TRBV3-2); 7 nucleotides align to TRBD2. V lost 0 bases to trimming and J lost 7 bases; unmatched junction nucleotides: 6. This CDR3 comprises 14 residues. Germline CDR1 is LGHDT and CDR2 is YNNKEL (reference sequence). CDR3 nucleotide sequence: TGTGCCAGCAGCCAAGACTCGGCTAGCGGAGAGCAGTACTTC. It yields the protein CASSQDSASGEQYF.

The chain joins TRBV11-2 to TRBJ2-1; the match to TRBD2 covers 14 bases. The V gene's germline CDR1 is SGHAT and CDR2 FQNNGV. Trimming cost V 4 bases and J 6 bases; bases outside gene matches: 5. The CDR3 has 16 amino acids. CDR3 protein: CASSSRTSGRLNEQFF. The CDR3 bases are TGTGCCAGCAGCTCGAGGACTAGCGGGAGGCTCAATGAGCAGTTCTTC. Full variable domain (remainder filled in from reference TRBV11-2 and TRBJ2-1): EAGVAQSPRYKIIEKRQSVAFWCNPISGHATLYWYQQILGQGPKLLIQFQNNGVVDDSQLPKDRFSAERLKGVDSTLKIQPAKLEDSAVYLCASSSRTSGRLNEQFFGPGTRLTVL.

V usage is TRBV2 and J usage is TRBJ1-2, with D possibly matching TRBD1 (6 bases). The CDR3 contains 16 residues. Germline loops: CDR1 SNHLY, CDR2 FYNNEI. The V and J ends lost 3 bases and 0 bases respectively, with 14 bases between them. The CDR3 reads CASSDRGRTANYGYTF. The CDR3 DNA reads TGTGCCAGCAGTGACCGGGGACGGACAGCTAACTATGGCTACACCTTC.

The chain recombines TRBV19 with TRBJ1-3; TRBD1 aligns across 7 bases. CDR1 is LNHDA and CDR2 is SQIVND in the germline V gene (reference sequence). The CDR3 covers 15 residues. The trim removed 5 bases at V and 4 bases at J, leaving 8 bases unmatched. Here the CDR3 reads CASSFTGEPGNTIYF. For the CDR3, the DNA is TGTGCCAGTAGTTTTACAGGGGAGCCCGGAAACACCATATATTTT.

This clone occurred once. The chain has TRBV21-1 and TRBJ2-1; the table names TRBD1, a call not compared with the DNA. TRBV21-1 is a pseudogene locus. The CDR3 runs 15 residues. CDR3 DNA: TGTGCCAGCAACTCACCGGGACAGGTTCAAAATGAGCAGTTCTTC. Translating it yields CASNSPGQVQNEQFF.

The V gene is TRBV6-5, the J gene TRBJ1-1; 7 positions agree with TRBD1. The CDR3 has 14 amino acids. CDR1 MNHEY and CDR2 SVGAGI come from the germline V gene. Trimming at V came to 6 bases and at J to 4 bases, leaving 8 bases not matched to a gene. The CDR3, as DNA: TGTGCCAGCAGCCGTTACGGGGACAGCACTGAAGCTTTCTTT. Its translation is CASSRYGDSTEAFF.

The rearrangement links TRBV7-9 to TRBJ2-5; D gene ambiguous. The CDR3 totals 15 residues. Trimming removed 2 bases from V and 1 base from J, with 11 bases in between. Per germline, CDR1 SEHNR and CDR2 FQNEAQ (reference sequence). In DNA, the CDR3 is TGTGCCAGCAGCTTATCAGGCGCATTCCAAGAGACCCAGTACTTC. Translating gives CASSLSGAFQETQYF.

The gene calls are TRBV6-2 or TRBV6-3 and TRBJ2-4, with TRBD2 matching 15 bases. With V trimmed by 5 bases and J by 1 base, 6 bases remained unmatched. Germline loops: CDR1 MNHEY, CDR2 SVGEGT. The CDR3 has 18 amino acids. The CDR3 region is CASSPGLAGGRAKNIQYF. CDR3 in DNA: TGTGCCAGCAGTCCGGGACTAGCGGGGGGTAGGGCCAAAAACATTCAGTACTTC.

The chain recombines TRBV24-1 with TRBJ2-3; D gene ambiguous. Germline V gives CDR1 KGHDR, CDR2 SFDVKD. This CDR3 comprises 15 residues. V shed 4 bases and J shed 2 bases, with 12 bases lying between them. CDR3 in amino acids: CATSDASSHTDTQYF. In DNA form, the CDR3 reads TGTGCCACCAGTGACGCCAGTAGCCACACAGATACGCAGTATTTT.

V usage is TRBV27 and J usage is TRBJ2-2; D is possibly TRBD1 (7 bases). From germline, CDR1 is MNHEY and CDR2 SMNVEV (reference sequence). The germline V and J ends were trimmed by 6 bases and 4 bases, with 21 bases remaining between them. The CDR3 contains 17 residues. The CDR3 region has the DNA TGTGCCAGCAGGAAGATTTACCAGGGGGGAGTCACCGGGGAGCTGTTTTTT. Its translation: CASRKIYQGGVTGELFF.

The genes are TRBV30 and TRBJ1-2; D call uncertain. Germline V lookup: CDR1 GTSNPN, CDR2 SVGIG (reference sequence). V was shortened by 5 bases and J by 8 bases, with 9 bases between the two germline ends. This CDR3 region has 10 residues. CDR3 sequence reads: CAWGEGGYTF. In DNA form, the CDR3 reads TGTGCCTGGGGGGAGGGCGGCTACACCTTC. Full variable domain (rest looked up from reference TRBV30 and TRBJ1-2): SQTIHQWPATLVQPVGSPLSLECTVEGTSNPNLYWYRQAAGRGLQLLFYSVGIGQISSEVPQNLSASRPQDRQFILSSKKLLLSDSGFYLCAWGEGGYTFGSGTRLTVV.

The DNA for the CDR3 is TGTGCCAGCAGTGATGTGGGAGGAGAAAAACTGTTTTTT. This encodes CASSDVGGEKLFF. This rearrangement joins TRBV2 to TRBJ1-4; D gene ambiguous. Per germline, CDR1 SNHLY and CDR2 FYNNEI. CDR3 length: 13 amino acids. V lost 3 bases, J lost 8 bases, and 10 bases lay in between.

This chain uses TRBV3-1 (or the pseudogene TRBV3-2) with TRBJ1-1; tentative D call: TRBD1 (5 bases). The CDR3 sequence is 14 residues long. The germline V gene encodes CDR1 LGHDT and CDR2 YNNKEL (reference sequence). Trimming removed 0 bases from V and 11 bases from J, with 16 bases in between. The CDR3, as DNA: TGTGCCAGCAGCCAAGAGGTCTCGGCGGGGGGGGCTTTCTTT. Its protein is CASSQEVSAGGAFF.

In this sample, this clone turned up once. The gene calls are TRBV7-9 and TRBJ1-1, with D unresolved. V was pared by 1 base and J by 10 bases, with 7 bases between. CDR1 is SEHNR, CDR2 FQNEAQ, per germline (reference sequence). This CDR3 is 11 amino acids long. For the CDR3, the DNA is TGTGCCAGCAGCTTAGGAGGCGGAGCTTTCTTT. Protein product: CASSLGGGAFF.

The genes are TRBV7-9 and TRBJ2-7, with unresolved D. The CDR3 loop spans 12 amino acids. Deletions cut 6 bases from V and 11 bases from J, with 17 bases between. The V gene's germline CDR1 is SEHNR and CDR2 FQNEAQ (reference sequence). The DNA for the CDR3 is TGTGCCAGCAGTCAGGCCGATCTTGTAGAGTACTTC. It yields the protein CASSQADLVEYF.

The chain joins TRBV5-8 to TRBJ2-1, with a possible D match to TRBD1 (5 bases). V lost 2 bases and J 1 base, leaving 10 bases between the germline ends. Germline V gives CDR1 SGHTS, CDR2 YDEGEE. The CDR3 length is 15 residues. CDR3 loop: CASSFDSRSYNEQFF. The CDR3 DNA is TGTGCCAGCAGCTTCGACAGCCGATCCTACAATGAGCAGTTCTTC.

V and J are TRBV6-2 or TRBV6-3 and TRBJ1-3; D ambiguous. The CDR3 has 14 residues. The germline CDR1 and CDR2 sequences are MNHEY and SVGEGT. Trimming shortened V by 4 bases and J by 3 bases, and 10 bases separated the two germline ends. The CDR3 loop is CASSSVSYGNTIYF. Here the CDR3 DNA reads TGTGCCAGCAGTTCTGTGTCGTATGGAAACACCATATATTTT.

The rearrangement joins TRBV4-2 to TRBJ1-3; 8 bases map to TRBD1. The J segment lost 3 bases and the V segment lost 1 base, leaving 8 bases of the junction unmatched. CDR1 is LGHNA and CDR2 is YNFKEQ in the germline V gene. This CDR3 contains 17 residues. DNA of the CDR3: TGTGCCAGCAGCCAAGTTACCCAGGGGGCTAATGGAAACACCATATATTTT. This translates into CASSQVTQGANGNTIYF.

The J gene is TRBJ1-5, the V gene TRBV10-3; D not resolved. Per the germline V gene, CDR1 is ENHRY and CDR2 is SYGVKD. V lost 0 bases and J lost 0, with 12 bases in between. The CDR3 has 17 residues. This chain's CDR3 is CAISESGGRYSNQPQHF. CDR3 DNA sequence: TGTGCCATCAGTGAGTCCGGCGGAAGATATAGCAATCAGCCCCAGCATTTT.

The gene calls are TRBV7-3 and TRBJ1-1; TRBD1 matches 7 bases. Unmatched junction bases numbered 7, after V lost 5 bases and J lost 7 bases. In germline, CDR1 is SGHTA, CDR2 FQGTGA. The CDR3 is made up of 13 amino acids. CDR3 region: CASSAGTEDEAFF. The CDR3 DNA sequence: TGTGCCAGCAGCGCCGGGACAGAAGATGAAGCTTTCTTT.

V usage is TRBV6-2 or TRBV6-3 and J usage is TRBJ2-1; TRBD2 agrees at 11 bases. Germline CDR1 and CDR2: MNHEY and SVGEGT. The ends lost 4 bases at V and 7 bases at J; junction bases unmatched: 9. This CDR3 is built from 16 residues. The DNA for the CDR3 is TGTGCCAGCAGTTTCCTACTAGCGGGAGTGGGGAATGAGCAGTTCTTC. This encodes CASSFLLAGVGNEQFF.

V and J are TRBV5-6 and TRBJ1-1; D remains ambiguous. Looked up from germline, CDR1 is SGHDT and CDR2 is YYEEEE. The CDR3 is made up of 12 amino acids. V was trimmed by 7 bases and J by 2 bases, leaving 9 bases between them. Here the CDR3 reads CASGVGNTEAFF. CDR3 DNA sequence: TGTGCCAGCGGAGTTGGAAACACTGAAGCTTTCTTT.

The J gene is TRBJ2-4, the V gene TRBV6-2 or TRBV6-3, with no clear D. Trimming took 6 bases from V and 8 from J, leaving 17 bases between them. This CDR3 is 14 amino acids long. Germline V gene lookup returns CDR1 MNHEY and CDR2 SVGEGT. CDR3 bases: TGTGCCAGCAGCCTCCTCTTGGCGACTGACATTCAGTACTTC. Translation gives CASSLLLATDIQYF.

V usage is TRBV6-6 and J usage is TRBJ1-5, with no clear D. Trimming pared 5 bases from V and 6 bases from J, leaving 14 bases between. Looked up from germline, CDR1 is MNHNY and CDR2 is SVGAGI (reference sequence). The CDR3 sequence is 14 residues long. The CDR3 spells CASSTRSVVQPQHF. Here the CDR3 DNA reads TGTGCCAGCAGTACCCGTTCGGTGGTTCAGCCCCAGCATTTT.

The rearrangement joins TRBV28 to TRBJ2-7, with D possibly TRBD2 on 6 matching bases. V was trimmed by 4 bases and J by 10 bases, leaving 14 bases between them. This CDR3 is 12 amino acids long. Per germline, CDR1 MDHEN and CDR2 SYDVKM. CDR3 in DNA: TGTGCCAGCAGTTCCACTAGCTCCAATCAGTACTTC. Its translation is CASSSTSSNQYF.

The V gene is TRBV4-3, the J gene TRBJ1-5, with D tentatively TRBD1 (5 bases). This CDR3 contains 15 residues. V was shortened by 0 bases and J by 5 bases, with 11 bases between the two germline ends. Germline V lookup: CDR1 LGHNA, CDR2 YSLEER. The CDR3 DNA sequence: TGCGCCAGCAGCCAAGACAGGGATGGGGATCAGCCCCAGCATTTT. This translates into CASSQDRDGDQPQHF.

V and J are TRBV4-1 and TRBJ2-4; 10 bases match TRBD2. The CDR3 consists of 18 residues. Germline values: CDR1 MGHRA, CDR2 YSYEKL. J lost 5 bases, V lost 4 bases, and 14 bases had no gene match. The CDR3 sequence: CASSRLRFTSGEENIQYF. In DNA form, the CDR3 reads TGCGCCAGCAGCCGACTTCGTTTCACTAGCGGGGAGGAAAACATTCAGTACTTC.

The chain has TRBV7-2 and TRBJ2-5, with TRBD1 matching over 7 bases. The V gene's germline CDR1 is SGHTA and CDR2 FQGNSA. The CDR3 length is 13 residues. V shed 5 bases, J shed 5 bases, and the junction held 5 bases outside the gene matches. The DNA of the CDR3 is TGTGCCAGCAGCCAGACAGGGTACGAGACCCAGTACTTC. It is translated as CASSQTGYETQYF.